This TCR beta chain derives from a study of blood T cell repertoires in COVID-19. Study background: Donors in the United States, Italy and Spain gave samples during acute or convalescent COVID-19. T cells, B-cell-depleted T cells, or PBMCs supplied cDNA or gDNA.

In the original analysis: Reference gene primer amplification yielded estimated nucleated cell counts. Generated by immunoSEQ multiplex PCR, the TCRdb table keeps only in-frame clones and is missing some. That table gives V, J and clone size, and the DNA gave D and trimming. Here the sample spans about 200,000 clones, approximately 85% being singletons. Trimming at V came to 1 base and at J to 2 bases, leaving 6 bases not matched to a gene. The germline V gene has CDR1 SGHRS and CDR2 YFSETQ. This CDR3 is 15 amino acids long. The chain is built from TRBV5-1 and TRBJ2-7; TRBD1 matches 7 bases. The TCR comes from an elderly woman with acute or convalescent COVID-19. The material sequenced was peripheral blood. The CDR3 protein is CASSLTGAHTYEQYF. Here the CDR3 DNA reads TGCGCCAGCAGCTTGACAGGGGCCCACACCTACGAGCAGTACTTC.